This TCR beta chain was sequenced in a study of blood T cell repertoires in COVID-19. The data were produced by immunoSEQ multiplex PCR, yet TCRdb's version contains in-frame clones alone and is incomplete. The sample has 55,000 to 65,000 clones; more than 80% are singletons. This CDR3 is built from 15 residues. The germline V gene encodes CDR1 MNHEY and CDR2 SMNVEV (reference sequence). The V and J ends lost 6 bases and 8 bases respectively, with 19 bases between them. The sequencing sample was made of peripheral blood. The clonotype comes from a man aged 60 to 69 with COVID-19, enrolled during active disease. V gene TRBV27 combines with J gene TRBJ1-4; tentative D call: TRBD1 (6 bases). The CDR3 DNA reads as TGTGCCAGCAGCCTCTCGTGGGGGCTAGGGGAAAAACTGTTTTTT. Its protein product is CASSLSWGLGEKLFF.